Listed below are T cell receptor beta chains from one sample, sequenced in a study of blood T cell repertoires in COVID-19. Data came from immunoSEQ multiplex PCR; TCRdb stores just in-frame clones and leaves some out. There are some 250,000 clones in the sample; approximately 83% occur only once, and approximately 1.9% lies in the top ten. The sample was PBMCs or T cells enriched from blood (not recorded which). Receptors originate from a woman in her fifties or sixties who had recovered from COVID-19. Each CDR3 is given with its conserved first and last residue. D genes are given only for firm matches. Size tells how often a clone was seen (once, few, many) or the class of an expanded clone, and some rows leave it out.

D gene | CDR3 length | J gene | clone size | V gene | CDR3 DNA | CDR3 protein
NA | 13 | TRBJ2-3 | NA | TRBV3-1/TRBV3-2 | TGTGCCAGCAGCCAAGATTTTTGGGCTCCGCAGTATTTT | CASSQDFWAPQYF
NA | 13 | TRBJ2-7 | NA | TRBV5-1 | TGCGCCAGCAGCTTGGAGAGCTCCTACGAGCAGTACTTC | CASSLESSYEQYF
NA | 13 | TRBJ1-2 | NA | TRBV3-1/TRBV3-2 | TGTGCCAGCAGCCAAGTCCAGGGATATGGCTACACCTTC | CASSQVQGYGYTF
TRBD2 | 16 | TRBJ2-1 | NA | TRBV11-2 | TGTGCCAGCAGCTTAGTTTTCCTAGCGGGAGCTATTGAGCAGTTCTTC | CASSLVFLAGAIEQFF
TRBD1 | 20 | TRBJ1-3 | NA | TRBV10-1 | TGCGCCAGCAGTGAGTACCCGGGTCCGACAGGGGGTAGGCCTGGAAACACCATATATTTT | CASSEYPGPTGGRPGNTIYF
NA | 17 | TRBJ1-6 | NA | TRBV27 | TGTGCCAGCAGTTTTTACTCCCGGAGCTCCTATAATTCACCCCTCCACTTT | CASSFYSRSSYNSPLHF
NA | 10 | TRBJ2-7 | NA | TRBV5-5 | TGTGCCAGCAGCTTGGGCGTGCAGTACTTC | CASSLGVQYF
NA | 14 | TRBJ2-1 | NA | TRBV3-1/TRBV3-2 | TGTGCCAGCAGCCAAGATCGGTGGCGGGATGAGCAGTTCTTC | CASSQDRWRDEQFF
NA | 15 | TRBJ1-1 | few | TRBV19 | TGTGCCAGTAGGACGAGGGGGTCTGGGGACACTGAAGCTTTCTTT | CASRTRGSGDTEAFF
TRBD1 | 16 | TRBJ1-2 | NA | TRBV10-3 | TGTGCCATCAGAGTAGGAGGGACAGCTTCTAGCTATGGCTACACCTTC | CAIRVGGTASSYGYTF
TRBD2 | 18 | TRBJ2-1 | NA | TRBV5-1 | TGCGCCAGCAGCCCTCGAGCGGGACTAGCGGGAGGATTCAATGAGCAGTTCTTC | CASSPRAGLAGGFNEQFF
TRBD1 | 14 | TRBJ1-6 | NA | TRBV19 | TGTGCCAGTACCACCGGGACAGGGTCTCGGACCCTCCACTTT | CASTTGTGSRTLHF
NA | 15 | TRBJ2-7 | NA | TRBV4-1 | TGCGCCAGCAGCCAAGGGGGGGGGCACTCCTACGAGCAGTACTTC | CASSQGGGHSYEQYF
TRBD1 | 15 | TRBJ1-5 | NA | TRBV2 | TGTGCCAGCAGTGCGGGACAGGGGGTTGCTCAGCCCCAGCATTTT | CASSAGQGVAQPQHF
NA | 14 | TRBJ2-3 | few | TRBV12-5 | TGTGCTAGTGGTTTGGGGCGGAGCACAGATACGCAGTATTTT | CASGLGRSTDTQYF
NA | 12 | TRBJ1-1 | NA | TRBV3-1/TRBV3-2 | TGTGCCAGCAGCCAAGGTGTAGATTTGGCTTTCTTT | CASSQGVDLAFF
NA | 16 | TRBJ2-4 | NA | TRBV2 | TGTGCCAGCAGTGTCGGGGTGCTAACGGCCAAAAACATTCAGTACTTC | CASSVGVLTAKNIQYF
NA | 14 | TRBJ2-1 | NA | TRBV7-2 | TGTGCCAGCAGCTTAGGCCAGGGTAGCGGTGAGCAGTTCTTC | CASSLGQGSGEQFF
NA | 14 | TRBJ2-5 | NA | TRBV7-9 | TGTGCCAGCAGCTTAGCGGGAGTAGCAGAGACCCAGTACTTC | CASSLAGVAETQYF
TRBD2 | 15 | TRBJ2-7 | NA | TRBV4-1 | TGCGCCAGCAGCCCCCCCCTAGCGGGCTTGGACGAGCAGTACTTC | CASSPPLAGLDEQYF
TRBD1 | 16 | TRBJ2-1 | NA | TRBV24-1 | TGTGCCACCAGTGACCCAGGAAAGACAGGGTACAATGAGCAGTTCTTC | CATSDPGKTGYNEQFF
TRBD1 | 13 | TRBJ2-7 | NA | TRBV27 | TGTGCCAGCAGTAGAGGACAGGGCTACGAGCAGTACTTC | CASSRGQGYEQYF
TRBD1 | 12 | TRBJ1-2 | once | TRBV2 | TGTGCCAGCAGTGAGGCAGGGGGTGGCTACACCTTC | CASSEAGGGYTF
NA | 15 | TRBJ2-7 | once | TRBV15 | TGTGCCACCAGCAGGGAGACAGGCAAATCGGGGGAGCAGTACTTC | CATSRETGKSGEQYF
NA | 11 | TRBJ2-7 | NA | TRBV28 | TGTGCCAGCATCCTTAGGGGAGAGCAGTACTTC | CASILRGEQYF
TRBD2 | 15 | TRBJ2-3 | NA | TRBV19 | TGTGCCAGTGGAGGGGAGCGGGGCGGCACAGATACGCAGTATTTT | CASGGERGGTDTQYF
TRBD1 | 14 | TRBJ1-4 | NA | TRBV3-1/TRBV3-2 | TGTGCCAGCAGCCACAGGGGGGCTAATGAAAAACTGTTTTTT | CASSHRGANEKLFF
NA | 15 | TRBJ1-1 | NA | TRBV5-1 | TGCGCCAGCAGCCGCGTATATCGCGGGAACACTGAAGCTTTCTTT | CASSRVYRGNTEAFF
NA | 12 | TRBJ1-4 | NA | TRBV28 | TGTGCCAGCGGGGGGGGGAATGAAAAACTGTTTTTT | CASGGGNEKLFF
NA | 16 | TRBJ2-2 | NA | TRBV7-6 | TGTGCCAGCAGCCGCGGGACCCCAAGGGTATCCGGGGAGCTGTTTTTT | CASSRGTPRVSGELFF
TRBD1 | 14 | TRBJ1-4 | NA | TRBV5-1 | TGCGCCAGCAGCTTGGGACAGGGCTTTGAAAAACTGTTTTTT | CASSLGQGFEKLFF
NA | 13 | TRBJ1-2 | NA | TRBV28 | TGTGCCAGCAGTGTAACAGGTTTTTATGGCTACACCTTC | CASSVTGFYGYTF
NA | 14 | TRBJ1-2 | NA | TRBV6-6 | TGTGCCAGCAGCCTCCAGGACTCGACCGGTGGCTACACCTTC | CASSLQDSTGGYTF
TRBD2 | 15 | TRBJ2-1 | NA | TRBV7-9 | TGTGCCAGCAAACAGAGCGGGGGCGGTCACAATGAGCAGTTCTTC | CASKQSGGGHNEQFF
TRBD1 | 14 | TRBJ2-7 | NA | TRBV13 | TGTGCCAGCAGCTTCGACAGGGCCTCCTACGAGCAGTACTTC | CASSFDRASYEQYF
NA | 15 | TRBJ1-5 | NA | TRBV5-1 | TGCGCCAGCAGCTTGGAGTCGGGGGATTATCAGCCCCAGCATTTT | CASSLESGDYQPQHF
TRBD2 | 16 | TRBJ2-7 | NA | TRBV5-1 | TGCGCCAGCAGCTTGTCTTTTCTAGCGGGAGGATACGAGCAGTACTTC | CASSLSFLAGGYEQYF
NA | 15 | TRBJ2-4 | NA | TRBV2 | TGTGCCAGCAGTCCGGACAGCCTAGCCAAAAACATTCAGTACTTC | CASSPDSLAKNIQYF